These 16 T cell receptor beta chains came from one sample sequenced in a study of blood T cell repertoires in COVID-19. Clones were sequenced by immunoSEQ multiplex PCR, and TCRdb holds only the in-frame ones, with some missing. The sample holds approximately 270,000 clones; around nine tenths are singletons and the top ten take around 0.84%. What was sequenced was peripheral blood. The receptor set was obtained from a man aged 25-45 years with acute or convalescent COVID-19.

About this clone itself: This specimen includes other DNA sequences encoding the same CDR3. This chain links TRBV24-1 with TRBJ2-1; no clear D. Trimming left V 7 bases short and J 6 bases short, with 6 bases between. CDR3 length equals 11 residues. Germline-derived CDR1 and CDR2 are KGHDR and SFDVKD. CDR3 DNA: TGTGCCACCAGCCGAGGCAATGAGCAGTTCTTC. The encoded protein is CATSRGNEQFF.

V gene TRBV7-9 combines with J gene TRBJ2-5; 10 bases are shared with TRBD2. This CDR3 region has 14 residues. V lost 8 bases, J lost 7 bases, and 10 bases stayed unmatched. CDR1 and CDR2 (germline): SEHNR, FQNEAQ (reference sequence). The CDR3 protein is CASFASGGRGTQYF. The DNA for the CDR3 is TGTGCCAGCTTTGCTAGCGGGGGCAGGGGGACCCAGTACTTC.

The chain has TRBV20-1 and TRBJ1-5, with D perhaps matching TRBD1 (5 bases). The CDR3 covers 14 residues. Germline loops: CDR1 DFQATT, CDR2 SNEGSKA (reference sequence). V gave up 3 bases and J gave up 6 bases, with 15 bases separating them. DNA of the CDR3: TGCAGTGCTAGTGAGGGGCGGAGTCGTCAGCCCCAGCATTTT. Residues: CSASEGRSRQPQHF.

The chain has TRBV18 and TRBJ1-3; TRBD1 matches at 9 bases. In germline, CDR1 is KGHSH, CDR2 LQKENI. This CDR3 has 15 amino acids. V lost 3 bases, J lost 3 bases, and 3 bases stayed unmatched. CDR3 DNA sequence: TGTGCCAGCTCACCTGGGACAGGGAGTGGAAACACCATATATTTT. Its protein product is CASSPGTGSGNTIYF.

This chain joins TRBV28 and TRBJ2-5; tentatively, D is TRBD1 (5 bases). The V end was cut by 5 bases, the J end by 5 bases, with 12 bases between. The CDR3 loop spans 13 amino acids. CDR1 is MDHEN and CDR2 is SYDVKM in the germline V gene. CDR3 region: CASSIPQGETQYF. The CDR3 DNA is TGTGCCAGCAGTATACCGCAGGGTGAGACCCAGTACTTC. Complete variable domain (other parts from reference TRBV28 and TRBJ2-5): DVKVTQSSRYLVKRTGEKVFLECVQDMDHENMFWYRQDPGLGLRLIYFSYDVKMKEKGDIPEGYSVSREKKERFSLILESASTNQTSMYLCASSIPQGETQYFGPGTRLLVL.

This clone was picked up a small number of times. The chain links TRBV14 to TRBJ1-2; D gene unclear. The CDR3 runs 12 residues. Trimming took off 4 bases at V and 0 bases at J, with 3 bases between the two ends. Germline CDR1 is SGHDN and CDR2 is FVKESK. The CDR3 is CASSPANYGYTF. The DNA of the CDR3 is TGTGCCAGCAGCCCTGCTAACTATGGCTACACCTTC. The entire variable domain, with the rest obtained from reference TRBV14 and TRBJ1-2, is as follows: EAGVTQFPSHSVIEKGQTVTLRCDPISGHDNLYWYRRVMGKEIKFLLHFVKESKQDESGMPNNRFLAERTGGTYSTLKVQPAELEDSGVYFCASSPANYGYTFGSGTRLTVV.

The J gene is TRBJ1-5, the V gene TRBV2; maybe TRBD1 (6 bases). V was pared by 1 base and J by 7 bases, with 20 bases between. This CDR3 comprises 17 residues. Germline CDR1 and CDR2: SNHLY and FYNNEI. The DNA for the CDR3 is TGTGCCAGCAGTGAAGGAGGGACACAGGGTTTTACCCAGCCCCAGCATTTT. Amino acid sequence: CASSEGGTQGFTQPQHF.

The gene calls are TRBV6-1 and TRBJ2-5; 9 positions match TRBD1. The CDR3 extends over 16 amino acids. In germline, CDR1 is MNHNS, CDR2 SASEGT. The junction had 9 bases not matched to a gene; V was cut back by 3 bases and J by 4 bases. The chain's CDR3 is CASSDGGWTGVETQYF. The CDR3 region has the DNA TGTGCCAGCAGTGATGGGGGGTGGACAGGGGTAGAGACCCAGTACTTC.

This clone has only one observation. J is TRBJ2-7 and V is TRBV5-5; 7 bases are shared with TRBD2. The CDR3 is made up of 15 amino acids. CDR1 SGHKS and CDR2 YYEKEE come from the germline V gene (reference sequence). V shed 5 bases, J shed 2 bases, and the junction held 10 bases outside the gene matches. CDR3 in DNA: TGTGCCAGCAGGGTTGCGGGGACTACTACCTACGAGCAGTACTTC. This codes for CASRVAGTTTYEQYF. Variable domain in full (rest from reference TRBV5-5 and TRBJ2-7): DAGVTQSPTHLIKTRGQQVTLRCSPISGHKSVSWYQQVLGQGPQFIFQYYEKEERGRGNFPDRFSARQFPNYSSELNVNALLLGDSALYLCASRVAGTTTYEQYFGPGTRLTVT.

This chain links TRBV28 with TRBJ1-2; D is perhaps TRBD1 (5 bases). Trimming pared 3 bases from V and 5 bases from J, leaving 13 bases between. The CDR3 has 14 residues. Germline V lookup: CDR1 MDHEN, CDR2 SYDVKM. CDR3 nucleotides: TGTGCCAGCAGTTTTGTAGGCAGGGTTTATGGCTACACCTTC. Protein: CASSFVGRVYGYTF.

This clone is categorized as medium-sized (0.01 to 0.1%). The V and J genes are TRBV19 and TRBJ1-5; a weak D match, TRBD1 (6 bases). This CDR3 has 14 amino acids. Germline V gene lookup returns CDR1 LNHDA and CDR2 SQIVND (reference sequence). Trimming removed 6 bases at V and 7 bases at J, with 16 bases between. Here the CDR3 DNA reads TGTGCCAGTAGCTTTCAGGGGATCGGCCAGCCCCAGCATTTT. It encodes CASSFQGIGQPQHF.

V and J are TRBV10-3 and TRBJ2-7; 11 bases are a match to TRBD1. This CDR3 region has 14 residues. The junction had 6 bases not matched to a gene; V was cut back by 8 bases and J by 3 bases. Germline V gene sequence: CDR1 ENHRY, CDR2 SYGVKD. The DNA for the CDR3 is TGTGCCATCGCCGGCGGGACAGGGGGCTACGAGCAGTACTTC. Its protein product is CAIAGGTGGYEQYF.

This clone was detected a few times. The V call is TRBV3-1 (or the pseudogene TRBV3-2), the J call TRBJ2-1; no firm D call. Looked up from germline, CDR1 is LGHDT and CDR2 is YNNKEL (reference sequence). This CDR3 is 14 amino acids long. V was trimmed by 0 bases and J by 3 bases, leaving 6 bases between them. The CDR3 sequence: CASSQDGRYNEQFF. Here the CDR3 DNA reads TGTGCCAGCAGCCAAGATGGCCGCTACAATGAGCAGTTCTTC.

This chain links TRBV28 with TRBJ1-2; tentatively, D is TRBD1 (6 bases). V was cut by 4 bases and J by 4 bases, with 13 bases left in between. Germline CDR1 reads MDHEN; CDR2 reads SYDVKM. This CDR3 spans 14 amino acids. The CDR3: CASSSTGQIYGYTF. The CDR3 nucleotides read TGTGCCAGCAGTTCCACCGGACAGATCTATGGCTACACCTTC.

The chain links TRBV4-1 to TRBJ2-1; a possible D gene is TRBD1 (6 bases). Germline CDR1 and CDR2: MGHRA and YSYEKL. The length of the CDR3 is 15 residues. Trimming removed 0 bases from V and 5 bases from J, with 11 bases in between. This chain's CDR3 is CASSQDIRGDNEQFF. The DNA of the CDR3 is TGCGCCAGCAGCCAAGATATCAGGGGCGACAATGAGCAGTTCTTC.

Only one count was recorded for this clone. The J gene is TRBJ2-3, the V gene TRBV5-1; 14 bases are shared with TRBD2. The V and J ends lost 5 bases and 4 bases, in that order; junction bases with no gene match: 3. CDR1 is SGHRS, CDR2 YFSETQ, per germline. The CDR3 length is 15 residues. The CDR3 region is CASRTSGGAADTQYF. The CDR3 nucleotides read TGCGCCAGCAGGACTAGCGGGGGGGCCGCAGATACGCAGTATTTT.